This T cell receptor beta chain was found in a study of blood T cell repertoires in COVID-19. TCRdb's copy holds only in-frame clones and misses some; the assay was immunoSEQ multiplex PCR. The sample contains 30,000 or so clones, more than 80% of which appear only once. The V gene lost 2 bases and the J gene lost 5 bases, with 13 bases spanning the gap. The CDR3 is 15 residues long. Per the germline V gene, CDR1 is LNHDA and CDR2 is SQIVND (reference sequence). This receptor was identified in a woman aged 40-49 years with active or convalescent COVID-19. Sequenced input: peripheral blood. The chain links TRBV19 to TRBJ1-5; D is perhaps TRBD1 (6 bases). DNA for the CDR3: TGTGCCAGTAGTATATCTCAGGGGTCCCATCAGCCCCAGCATTTT. Translating it yields CASSISQGSHQPQHF.